This T cell receptor beta chain was obtained from a study of blood T cell repertoires in COVID-19. As for the study in general: Some COVID-19 samples were acute and others convalescent; all came from the United States, Italy and Spain.

Data came from immunoSEQ multiplex PCR; TCRdb stores just in-frame clones and leaves some out. The sample gives about 320,000 clones, approximately 85% of which show up once; approximately 7.5% is in the top ten. The clonotype comes from a human donor in a cohort sampled during active COVID-19. Sequenced sample: peripheral blood.

CDR3 nucleotides: TGCGCCAGCAGCCCCGAACAGGGTACCGAAGCTTTCTTT. It encodes CASSPEQGTEAFF. The rearrangement links TRBV5-1 to TRBJ1-1, with a weak D call TRBD1 (6 bases). With 4 bases removed from V and 8 bases from J, the gap between germline ends came to 15 bases. The CDR3 spans 13 residues. CDR1 and CDR2 from the germline V gene are SGHRS and YFSETQ.